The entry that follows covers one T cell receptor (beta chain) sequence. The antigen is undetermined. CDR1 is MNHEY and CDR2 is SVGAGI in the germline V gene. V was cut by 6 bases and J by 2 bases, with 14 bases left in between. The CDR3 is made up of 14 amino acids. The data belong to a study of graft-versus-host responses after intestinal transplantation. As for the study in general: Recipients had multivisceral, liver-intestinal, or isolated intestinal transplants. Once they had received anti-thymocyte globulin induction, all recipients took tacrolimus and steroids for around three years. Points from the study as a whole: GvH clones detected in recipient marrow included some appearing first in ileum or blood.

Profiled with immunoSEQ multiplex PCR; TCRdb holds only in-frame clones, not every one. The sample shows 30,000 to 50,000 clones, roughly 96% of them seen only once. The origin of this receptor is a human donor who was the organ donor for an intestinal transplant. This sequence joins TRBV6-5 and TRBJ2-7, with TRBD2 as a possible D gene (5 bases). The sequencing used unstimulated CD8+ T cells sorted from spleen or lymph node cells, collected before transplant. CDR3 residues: CASSLIHGTYEQYF. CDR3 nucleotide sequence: TGTGCCAGCAGCCTCATCCACGGGACCTACGAGCAGTACTTC.